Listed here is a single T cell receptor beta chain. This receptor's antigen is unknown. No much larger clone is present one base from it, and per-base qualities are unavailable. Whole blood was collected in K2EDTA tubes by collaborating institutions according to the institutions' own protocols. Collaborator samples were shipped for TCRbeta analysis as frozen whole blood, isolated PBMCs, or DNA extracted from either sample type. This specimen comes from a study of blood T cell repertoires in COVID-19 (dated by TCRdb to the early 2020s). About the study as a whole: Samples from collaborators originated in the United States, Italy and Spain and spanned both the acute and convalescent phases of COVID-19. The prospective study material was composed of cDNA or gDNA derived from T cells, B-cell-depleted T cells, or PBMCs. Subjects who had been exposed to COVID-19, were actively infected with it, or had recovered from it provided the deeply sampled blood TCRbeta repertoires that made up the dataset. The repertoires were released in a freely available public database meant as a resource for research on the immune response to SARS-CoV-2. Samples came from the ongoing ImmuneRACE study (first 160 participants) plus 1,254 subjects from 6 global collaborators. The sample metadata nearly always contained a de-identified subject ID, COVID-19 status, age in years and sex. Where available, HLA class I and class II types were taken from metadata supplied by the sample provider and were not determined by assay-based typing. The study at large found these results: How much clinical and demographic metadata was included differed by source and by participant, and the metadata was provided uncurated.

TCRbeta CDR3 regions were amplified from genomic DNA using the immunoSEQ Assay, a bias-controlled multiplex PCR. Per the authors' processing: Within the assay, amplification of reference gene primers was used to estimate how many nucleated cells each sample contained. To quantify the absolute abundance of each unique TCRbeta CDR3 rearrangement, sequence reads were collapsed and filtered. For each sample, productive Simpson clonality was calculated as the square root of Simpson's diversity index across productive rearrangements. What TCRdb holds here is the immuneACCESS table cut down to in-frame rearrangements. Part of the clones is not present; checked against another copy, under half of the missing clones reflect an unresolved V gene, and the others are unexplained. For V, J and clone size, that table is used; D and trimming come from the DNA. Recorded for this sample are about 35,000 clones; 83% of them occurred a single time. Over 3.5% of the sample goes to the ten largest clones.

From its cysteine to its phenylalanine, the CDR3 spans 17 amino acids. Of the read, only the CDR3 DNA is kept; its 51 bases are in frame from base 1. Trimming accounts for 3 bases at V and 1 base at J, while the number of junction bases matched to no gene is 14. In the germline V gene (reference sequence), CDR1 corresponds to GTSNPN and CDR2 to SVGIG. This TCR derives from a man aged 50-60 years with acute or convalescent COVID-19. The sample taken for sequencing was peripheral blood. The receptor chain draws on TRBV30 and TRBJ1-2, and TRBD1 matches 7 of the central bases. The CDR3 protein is CAWRAKGRDRFNYGYTF. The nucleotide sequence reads TGTGCCTGGAGAGCGAAGGGTCGGGACAGATTTAACTATGGCTACACCTTC.